The source of this T cell receptor beta chain is a study of PD-L1 blockade in urothelial cancer. Overall study: Analysis of blood occurred 3 weeks (second dose) and 6 weeks after treatment start. The study recovered a median of 141,255 T cells per blood sample. General observations from the study: Tumor-associated blood clones were expanded more by durable-benefit patients at 3 weeks.

There are a few counts of this clone. Its antigen is still unknown. Time point denoted: peripheral blood 6 weeks after treatment start. Each PCR received spiked synthetic TCR analog templates. Using immunoSEQ multiplex PCR, the repertoire was profiled, and TCRdb retains in-frame clones only, with some absent. Of around 100,000 clones in the sample, more than 85% were seen once. The CDR3 loop spans 15 amino acids. CDR1 MNHEY and CDR2 SMNVEV come from the germline V gene (reference sequence). V trimming: 5 bases; J trimming: 2 bases; junction bases outside the gene matches: 5. Sequencing was performed on PBMCs, taken around atezolizumab (anti-PD-L1) treatment. The TCR sequence derives from a man aged 55 to 69 with urothelial cancer. V gene TRBV27 combines with J gene TRBJ1-1; TRBD1 agrees at 10 bases. The CDR3 DNA reads as TGTGCCAGCAGTCCCAAGACAGGGGGCAACACTGAAGCTTTCTTT. Its translation is CASSPKTGGNTEAFF.